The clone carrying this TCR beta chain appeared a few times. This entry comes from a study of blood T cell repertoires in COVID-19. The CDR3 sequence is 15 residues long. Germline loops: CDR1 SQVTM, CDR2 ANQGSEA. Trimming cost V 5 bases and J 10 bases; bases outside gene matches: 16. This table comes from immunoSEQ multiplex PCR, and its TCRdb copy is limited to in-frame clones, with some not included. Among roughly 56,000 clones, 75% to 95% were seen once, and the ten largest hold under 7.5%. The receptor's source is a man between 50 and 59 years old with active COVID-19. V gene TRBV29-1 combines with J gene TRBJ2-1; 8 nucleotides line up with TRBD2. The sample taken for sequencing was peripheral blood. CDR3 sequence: CSVTLRSSGRGEQFF. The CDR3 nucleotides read TGCAGCGTTACACTACGTTCCAGCGGGAGAGGGGAGCAGTTCTTC.